Listed below are T cell receptor beta chains from one sample, sequenced in a study of T cells after yellow fever vaccination. TCRdb re-called the 5' RACE reads with MiXCR, one entry per CDR3 protein. The sample yields roughly 85,000 distinct CDR3 sequences, 13% seen once. This specimen consisted of CD8+ T cells not binding an NS4B(214-222) dextramer, sorted from PBMCs, obtained roughly 20 days after the first yellow fever vaccination. The receptors derive from a man between 18 and 35 years old who received the YFV17D yellow fever vaccine. CDR3s include the opening cysteine and the closing phenylalanine or tryptophan. D genes are given only for firm matches. Some rows mark clone size as missing; the rest say once, few, many or name a class of expanded clone.

size: few; V: TRBV7-3; J: TRBJ2-1; D: NA; DNA: TGTGCCAGCAGCCTGGGCCCTACGGTCCATGAGCAGTTCTTC; CDR3: CASSLGPTVHEQFF
size: NA; V: TRBV19; J: TRBJ1-1; D: NA; DNA: TGTGCCAGTAGTATATCAGGTACCACTGAAGCTTTCTTT; CDR3: CASSISGTTEAFF
size: few; V: TRBV7-9; J: TRBJ2-3; D: NA; DNA: TGTGCCAGCAGCTGGGCAGACCCAGATACGCAGTATTTT; CDR3: CASSWADPDTQYF
size: medium-sized; V: TRBV4-2; J: TRBJ2-6; D: TRBD2; DNA: TGTGCCAGCAGCCAAGAAGCGGGGGCTGGGGCCAACGTCCTGACTTTC; CDR3: CASSQEAGAGANVLTF
size: few; V: TRBV7-9; J: TRBJ2-4; D: NA; DNA: TGTGCCAGCAGCTCCTGGGCCGGGGGCCTAGCCAAAAACATTCAGTACTTC; CDR3: CASSSWAGGLAKNIQYF
size: few; V: TRBV12-3/TRBV12-4; J: TRBJ1-6; D: NA; DNA: TGTGCCAGCAGTTTGGGGAGCTCCTATAATTCACCCCTCCACTTT; CDR3: CASSLGSSYNSPLHF
size: few; V: TRBV6-2/TRBV6-3; J: TRBJ1-2; D: NA; DNA: TGTGCCAGCAGTTACCCGACGACAGCAGCTAACTATGGCTACACCTTC; CDR3: CASSYPTTAANYGYTF
size: few; V: TRBV11-2; J: TRBJ2-1; D: NA; DNA: TGTGCCAGCAGCGCAGCCGCAGGGGCTGGGCAGTTCTTC; CDR3: CASSAAAGAGQFF
size: NA; V: TRBV13; J: TRBJ2-1; D: NA; DNA: TGTGCCAGCAGCGCTCAGGGGGGGCTCTCCTACAATGAGCAGTTCTTC; CDR3: CASSAQGGLSYNEQFF
size: few; V: TRBV20-1; J: TRBJ2-1; D: TRBD1; DNA: TGCAGTGCTAGGGACAGGGGACTAAGTAAGCAGTTCTTC; CDR3: CSARDRGLSKQFF
size: NA; V: TRBV30; J: TRBJ2-7; D: NA; DNA: TGTGCCTGGGGTTGGGGGCTAGAGCAGTACTTC; CDR3: CAWGWGLEQYF
size: many; V: TRBV12-3/TRBV12-4; J: TRBJ2-5; D: NA; DNA: TGTGCCAGCAGTTTGAGGGAGACCCAGTACTTC; CDR3: CASSLRETQYF
size: few; V: TRBV11-2; J: TRBJ2-1; D: NA; DNA: TGTGCCAGCAGCTTAGTTCTGGGCCAGGGGTACAACAATGAGCAGTTCTTC; CDR3: CASSLVLGQGYNNEQFF
size: few; V: TRBV6-1; J: TRBJ2-5; D: NA; DNA: TGTGCCAGCAGCCTCGGGGGATCGGGACAAGAGACCCAGTACTTC; CDR3: CASSLGGSGQETQYF
size: NA; V: TRBV20-1; J: TRBJ2-1; D: TRBD1; DNA: TGCAGTGCCCCTGGGGACAGGGGGTTAAATGAGCAGTTCTTC; CDR3: CSAPGDRGLNEQFF
size: NA; V: TRBV20-1; J: TRBJ2-7; D: NA; DNA: TGCAGTGCTCCTACAGTGACTCCTACCTACGAGCAGTACTTC; CDR3: CSAPTVTPTYEQYF
size: many; V: TRBV29-1; J: TRBJ2-1; D: NA; DNA: TGCAGCGTTGATGGAGAAAGCTCCTACAATGAGCAGTTCTTC; CDR3: CSVDGESSYNEQFF
size: few; V: TRBV9; J: TRBJ2-5; D: NA; DNA: TGTGCCAGCAGCGTGATGGGGTTCGGGCTGCGAGAGACCCAGTACTTC; CDR3: CASSVMGFGLRETQYF
size: NA; V: TRBV9; J: TRBJ2-1; D: NA; DNA: TGTGCCAGCAGCGTAGAGACAACCTACAATGAGCAGTTCTTC; CDR3: CASSVETTYNEQFF
size: NA; V: TRBV7-2; J: TRBJ2-2; D: NA; DNA: TGTGCCACCTCCGGCCCCGGGGAGCTGTTTTTT; CDR3: CATSGPGELFF
size: NA; V: TRBV5-1; J: TRBJ1-1; D: NA; DNA: TGCGCCAGCAGCTTGGGCGTGGTGAACACTGAAGCTTTCTTT; CDR3: CASSLGVVNTEAFF
size: NA; V: TRBV2; J: TRBJ1-4; D: NA; DNA: TGTGCCAGCAGTCGGACAGCACTTAATGAAAAACTGTTTTTT; CDR3: CASSRTALNEKLFF
size: many; V: TRBV6-2/TRBV6-3; J: TRBJ2-2; D: NA; DNA: TGTGCCAGCAGTTCCTGGGGGGCTGGGGAGCTGTTTTTT; CDR3: CASSSWGAGELFF
size: NA; V: TRBV7-2; J: TRBJ2-5; D: TRBD1; DNA: TGTGCCAGCAGCATTCCGACAGGGCAAGAGACCCAGTACTTC; CDR3: CASSIPTGQETQYF
size: NA; V: TRBV12-3/TRBV12-4; J: TRBJ2-1; D: NA; DNA: TGTGCCAGCGCTTCTGAGAGCTCCTACAATGAGCAGTTCTTC; CDR3: CASASESSYNEQFF
size: many; V: TRBV6-2/TRBV6-3; J: TRBJ2-3; D: NA; DNA: TGTGCCAGCAGTTACTCGATTTATGCAGCGAGACAGACAAGCACAGATACGCAGTATTTT; CDR3: CASSYSIYAARQTSTDTQYF
size: many; V: TRBV29-1; J: TRBJ2-2; D: TRBD1; DNA: TGCAGCGTGGCCGGGACAGGGTATACCGGGGAGCTGTTTTTT; CDR3: CSVAGTGYTGELFF
size: few; V: TRBV19; J: TRBJ2-3; D: TRBD2; DNA: TGTGCCAGTAGTATCCGACTAGCGGGAGGCACAGATACGCAGTATTTT; CDR3: CASSIRLAGGTDTQYF
size: few; V: TRBV5-1; J: TRBJ2-1; D: TRBD2; DNA: TGCGCCAGCAGCAGGGGACTAGCGGGGGGGCCTGATGAGCAGTTCTTC; CDR3: CASSRGLAGGPDEQFF
size: NA; V: TRBV9; J: TRBJ2-1; D: NA; DNA: TGTGCCAGCAGCGTATCGTGGGGGTTAGGCAATGAGCAGTTCTTC; CDR3: CASSVSWGLGNEQFF
size: few; V: TRBV29-1; J: TRBJ2-7; D: TRBD1; DNA: TGCAGCGTTGCAGGGGGCCATACCTACGAGCAGTACTTC; CDR3: CSVAGGHTYEQYF
size: few; V: TRBV5-1; J: TRBJ1-1; D: NA; DNA: TGCGCCAGCAGCCCGGTAGGAACTGAAGCTTTCTTT; CDR3: CASSPVGTEAFF
size: few; V: TRBV25-1; J: TRBJ1-2; D: NA; DNA: TGTGCCACCCTAGGGGTTGGTGGCTACACCTTC; CDR3: CATLGVGGYTF
size: NA; V: TRBV27; J: TRBJ2-3; D: TRBD2; DNA: TGTGCCAGCAGTTCCATCCTAGCGGGGGTCACAGATACGCAGTATTTT; CDR3: CASSSILAGVTDTQYF
size: NA; V: TRBV29-1; J: TRBJ1-1; D: NA; DNA: TGCAGCGTTCGGAGGCCTGAAGCTTTCTTT; CDR3: CSVRRPEAFF
size: NA; V: TRBV3-1; J: TRBJ1-2; D: NA; DNA: TGTGCCAGCAGCCAAGAAGGTGACTATGGCTACACCTTC; CDR3: CASSQEGDYGYTF
size: NA; V: TRBV12-3/TRBV12-4; J: TRBJ2-3; D: NA; DNA: TGTGCCAGCGGATGGGGGGGCCAGGGAGATACGCAGTATTTT; CDR3: CASGWGGQGDTQYF
size: NA; V: TRBV5-1; J: TRBJ2-7; D: TRBD1; DNA: TGCGCCAGCAGCTCCCAGACAGGGGGGTACGAGCAGTACTTC; CDR3: CASSSQTGGYEQYF
size: NA; V: TRBV7-2; J: TRBJ1-5; D: NA; DNA: TGTGCCAGCAGCTTAGTCCCAAATAGCAATCAGCCCCAGCATTTT; CDR3: CASSLVPNSNQPQHF
size: NA; V: TRBV2; J: TRBJ1-6; D: NA; DNA: TGTGCCAGCAGTGAACAGAGGGATTTCTATAATTCACCCCTCCACTTT; CDR3: CASSEQRDFYNSPLHF
size: many; V: TRBV11-2; J: TRBJ2-1; D: TRBD1; DNA: TGTGCCAGCAGCACCGGGACAGGGTCCTACAATGAGCAGTTCTTC; CDR3: CASSTGTGSYNEQFF